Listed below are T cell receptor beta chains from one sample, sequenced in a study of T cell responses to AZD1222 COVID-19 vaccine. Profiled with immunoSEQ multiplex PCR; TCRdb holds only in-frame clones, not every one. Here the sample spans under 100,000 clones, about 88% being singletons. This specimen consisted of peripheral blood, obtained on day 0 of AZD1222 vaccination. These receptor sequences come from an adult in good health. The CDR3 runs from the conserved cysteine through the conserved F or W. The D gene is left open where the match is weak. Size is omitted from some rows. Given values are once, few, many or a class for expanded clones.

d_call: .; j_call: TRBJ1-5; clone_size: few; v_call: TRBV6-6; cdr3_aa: CASSLPAGRQPQHF; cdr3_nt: TGTGCCAGCAGCCTCCCGGCAGGGCGACAGCCCCAGCATTTT
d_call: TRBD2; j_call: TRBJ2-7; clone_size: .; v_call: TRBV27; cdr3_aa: CASSFVSGGPTYEQYF; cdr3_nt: TGTGCCAGCAGTTTTGTTAGCGGGGGGCCTACCTACGAGCAGTACTTC
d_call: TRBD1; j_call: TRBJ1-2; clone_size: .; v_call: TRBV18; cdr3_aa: CASSLAGQNYGYTF; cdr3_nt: TGTGCCAGCTCACTCGCGGGACAGAACTATGGCTACACCTTC
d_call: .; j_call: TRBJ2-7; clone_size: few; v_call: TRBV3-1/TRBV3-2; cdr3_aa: CASSLAESEQYF; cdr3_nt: TGTGCCAGCAGCCTGGCGGAAAGCGAGCAGTACTTC
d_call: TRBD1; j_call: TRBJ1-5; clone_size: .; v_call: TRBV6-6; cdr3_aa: CASSSRQGSNQPQHF; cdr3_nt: TGTGCCAGCAGTTCACGACAGGGAAGCAATCAGCCCCAGCATTTT
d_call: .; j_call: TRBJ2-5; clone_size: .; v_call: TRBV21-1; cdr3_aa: CASSKVHGGRETQYF; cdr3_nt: TGTGCCAGCAGCAAAGTTCATGGAGGGAGGGAGACCCAGTACTTC
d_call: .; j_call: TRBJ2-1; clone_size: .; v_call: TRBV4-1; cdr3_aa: CASMGTFNEQFF; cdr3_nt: TGCGCCAGCATGGGGACGTTCAATGAGCAGTTCTTC
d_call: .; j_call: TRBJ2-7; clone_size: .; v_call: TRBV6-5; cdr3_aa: CASRGAGTTYEQYF; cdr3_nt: TGTGCCAGCAGGGGGGCGGGGACGACCTACGAGCAGTACTTC
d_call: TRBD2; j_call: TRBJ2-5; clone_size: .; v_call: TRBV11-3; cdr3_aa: CASSFVAGEETQYF; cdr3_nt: TGTGCCAGCAGCTTCGTAGCGGGGGAAGAGACCCAGTACTTC
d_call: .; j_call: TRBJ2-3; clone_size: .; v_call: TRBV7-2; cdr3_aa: CASSLAVGGLDTQYF; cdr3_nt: TGTGCCAGCAGCTTAGCTGTGGGGGGCCTGGATACGCAGTATTTT
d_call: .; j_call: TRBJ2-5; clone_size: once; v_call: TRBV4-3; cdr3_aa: CASSPYLTFQETQYF; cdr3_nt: TGCGCCAGCAGCCCGTACCTAACCTTTCAAGAGACCCAGTACTTC
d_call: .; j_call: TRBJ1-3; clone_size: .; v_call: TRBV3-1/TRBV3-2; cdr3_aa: CASSRGRGSGNTIYF; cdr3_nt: TGTGCCAGCAGCCGGGGCAGGGGCTCTGGAAACACCATATATTTT
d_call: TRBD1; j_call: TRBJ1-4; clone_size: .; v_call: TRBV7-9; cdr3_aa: CASSLAQDRAGKLFF; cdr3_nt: TGTGCCAGCAGCTTAGCGCAGGACAGGGCGGGAAAACTGTTTTTT
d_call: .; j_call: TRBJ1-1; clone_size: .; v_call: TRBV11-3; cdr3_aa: CASSLGAEAFF; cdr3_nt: TGTGCCAGCAGCTTAGGGGCTGAAGCTTTCTTT
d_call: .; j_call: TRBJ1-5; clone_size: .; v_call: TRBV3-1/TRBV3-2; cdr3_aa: CASSQDLGFHQPQHF; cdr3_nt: TGTGCCAGCAGCCAAGATTTGGGTTTTCATCAGCCCCAGCATTTT
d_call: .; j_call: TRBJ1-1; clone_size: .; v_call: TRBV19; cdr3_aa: CASSHRNTEAFF; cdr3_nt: TGTGCCAGTTCCCACAGGAACACTGAAGCTTTCTTT
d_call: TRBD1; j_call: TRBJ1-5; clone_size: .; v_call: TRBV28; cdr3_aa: CASTPGGAGLSNQPQHF; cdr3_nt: TGTGCCAGCACCCCAGGGGGCGCGGGACTTAGCAATCAGCCCCAGCATTTT
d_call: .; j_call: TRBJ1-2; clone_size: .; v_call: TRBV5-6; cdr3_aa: CASSLTGHNYGYTF; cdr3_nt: TGTGCCAGCAGCTTGACGGGACACAACTATGGCTACACCTTC
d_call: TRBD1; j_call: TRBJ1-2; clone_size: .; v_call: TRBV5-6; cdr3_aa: CASSLPTGRGGYTF; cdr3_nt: TGTGCCAGCAGCTTGCCGACAGGGAGGGGCGGCTACACCTTC
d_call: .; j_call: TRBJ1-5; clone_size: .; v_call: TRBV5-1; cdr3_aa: CASSPTSNQPQHF; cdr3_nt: TGCGCCAGCAGTCCAACCAGCAATCAGCCCCAGCATTTT
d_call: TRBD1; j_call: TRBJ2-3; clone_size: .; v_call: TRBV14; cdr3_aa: CASSQRPGTGGRTDTQYF; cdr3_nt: TGTGCCAGCAGCCAGCGACCCGGGACAGGGGGGAGGACAGATACGCAGTATTTT
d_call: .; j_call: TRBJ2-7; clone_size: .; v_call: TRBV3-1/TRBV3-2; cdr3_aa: CASSPASRTYEQYF; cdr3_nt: TGTGCCAGCAGCCCCGCCAGCAGGACCTACGAGCAGTACTTC
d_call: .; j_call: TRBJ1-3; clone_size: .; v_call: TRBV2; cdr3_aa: CASSKDRLGSGNTIYF; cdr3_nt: TGTGCCAGCAGTAAGGACAGACTCGGCTCTGGAAACACCATATATTTT
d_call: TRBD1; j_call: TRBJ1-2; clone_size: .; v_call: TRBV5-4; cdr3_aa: CASSLAGTAPRSGYGYTF; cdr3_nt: TGTGCCAGCAGCTTGGCAGGGACAGCCCCGAGGAGTGGGTATGGCTACACCTTC
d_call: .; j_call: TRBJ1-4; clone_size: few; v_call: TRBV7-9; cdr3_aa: CASSDNEKLFF; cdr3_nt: TGTGCCAGCAGCGATAATGAAAAACTGTTTTTT
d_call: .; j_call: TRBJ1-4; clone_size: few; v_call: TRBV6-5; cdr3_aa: CASSWDIVTNEKLFF; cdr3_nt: TGTGCCAGCAGTTGGGATATAGTAACTAATGAAAAACTGTTTTTT